This TCR beta chain comes out of a study of blood T cell repertoires in COVID-19 (dated by TCRdb to the early 2020s). In the study overall: Samples from collaborators originated in the United States, Italy and Spain and spanned both the acute and convalescent phases of COVID-19. The material from the prospective study consisted of cDNA or gDNA derived from T cells, B-cell-depleted T cells, or PBMCs. The dataset comprised deeply sampled blood TCRbeta repertoires from subjects exposed to, actively infected with, or recovered from COVID-19. The repertoires were released in a freely available public database intended as a resource for research on the immune response to SARS-CoV-2. The samples were drawn from the first 160 participants of the ongoing ImmuneRACE study and from 1,254 subjects provided by 6 global collaborators. Sample metadata almost always included a de-identified subject ID, COVID-19 status, age in years and sex. HLA class I and class II types, where available, came from metadata supplied by the sample provider rather than from assay-based typing. The paper as a whole reports these results and caveats: The amount of clinical and demographic metadata varied by source and participant and was provided uncurated.

Each collaborating institution followed its own protocols to collect whole blood in K2EDTA tubes. For TCRbeta analysis, collaborators shipped samples in one of three forms: frozen whole blood, isolated PBMCs, or DNA extracted from either of those sample types. From the cysteine up to the phenylalanine, the CDR3 has a length of 12 residues. Solely the CDR3 DNA is kept, with 36 bases framed from the first base. Deletion took 7 bases off V and 4 bases off J, with a span of 13 bases between the germline ends. CDR1 and CDR2 were assigned from the germline V gene (reference sequence) as GTSNPN and SVGIG. A note on this clone: There is no known antigen for this receptor. No clone much larger than this one lies a single base away; base qualities are absent.

TCRbeta CDR3 regions were amplified from genomic DNA using the immunoSEQ Assay, a bias-controlled multiplex PCR. On the study's bioinformatics: The number of nucleated cells in each sample was estimated from the amplification of reference gene primers within the assay. To quantify the absolute abundance of each unique TCRbeta CDR3 rearrangement, sequence reads were collapsed and filtered. Productive Simpson clonality was computed per sample as the square root of Simpson's diversity index over productive rearrangements. The clones in this table, taken by TCRdb from immuneACCESS, are in-frame only. Not every clone is retained; where verified, under half of the shortfall comes from an unresolved V gene, and the cause of the rest is unknown. The V and J calls and clone size were taken over from that table, and D and trimming were inferred from the DNA. The sample table holds 84,000 or so clones, of which about four fifths were seen once. The ten largest account for roughly 16% of the sample.

Material: peripheral blood. The clonotype was recovered from an elderly woman with acute or convalescent COVID-19. The chain is assembled from TRBV30 and TRBJ1-1, with a tentative D gene TRBD1 over 5 matching bases. At the DNA level, the sequence is TGTGCCTCTGCGGGGGAGCGCACTGAAGCTTTCTTT. It translates to CASAGERTEAFF. Outside the CDR3, residues come from the reference TRBV30 and TRBJ1-1 proteins, so the full variable domain is: SQTIHQWPATLVQPVGSPLSLECTVEGTSNPNLYWYRQAAGRGLQLLFYSVGIGQISSEVPQNLSASRPQDRQFILSSKKLLLSDSGFYLCASAGERTEAFFGQGTRLTVV.